A selection of T cell receptor beta chains follows, all from one sample in a study of CD8 T cells in ankylosing spondylitis. TCRdb reanalysed the 5' RACE reads using MiXCR and keeps one entry per CDR3 protein. There are about 330,000 distinct CDR3 sequences in the sample; 8% occur only once, and 13% to 15% lies in the top ten. What was sequenced was blood, either unsorted or a sorted T cell fraction (not recorded which). These TCRs come from a male donor with ankylosing spondylitis. The CDR3 runs from the conserved cysteine through the conserved F or W. The D gene is left open where the match is weak. Only some rows state a clone size, as once, few, many or a class for expanded clones.

V	D	J	length	size	CDR3	DNA
TRBV4-3	.	TRBJ2-7	13	many	CASSQDVGYEQYF	TGCGCCAGCAGCCAAGATGTGGGTTACGAGCAGTACTTC
TRBV7-7	.	TRBJ2-7	15	.	CASSPNIAATYEQYF	TGTGCTAGCAGCCCGAACATAGCAGCAACCTACGAGCAGTACTTC
TRBV9	TRBD1	TRBJ2-2	14	.	CASSQTGTTGELFF	TGTGCCAGCAGCCAGACAGGGACCACCGGGGAGCTGTTTTTT
TRBV5-1	.	TRBJ2-2	15	.	CASSWAGGNTGELFF	TGCGCCAGCAGCTGGGCCGGTGGTAACACCGGGGAGCTGTTTTTT
TRBV9	.	TRBJ1-1	15	few	CASSPLAGFGTEAFF	TGTGCCAGCAGCCCCCTGGCTGGATTCGGCACTGAAGCTTTCTTT
TRBV20-1	.	TRBJ1-6	15	many	CSARYTYSYNSPLHF	TGCAGTGCTAGATACACCTACTCCTATAATTCACCCCTCCACTTT
TRBV5-1	TRBD2	TRBJ2-5	16	many	CASSLAGTSGQETQYF	TGCGCCAGCAGCTTGGCGGGGACTAGCGGACAAGAGACCCAGTACTTC
TRBV3-1	.	TRBJ1-5	15	many	CASSQGSGTGQPQHF	TGTGCCAGCAGCCAAGGGTCTGGGACGGGTCAGCCCCAGCATTTT
TRBV5-1	.	TRBJ2-4	14	many	CASSLLGGKNIQYF	TGCGCCAGCAGCTTGCTGGGTGGCAAAAACATTCAGTACTTC
TRBV29-1	TRBD2	TRBJ2-1	19	.	CSVRAGTSTFIASYNEQFF	TGCAGCGTAAGGGCCGGGACTAGTACATTTATCGCCTCCTACAATGAGCAGTTCTTC
TRBV27	TRBD2	TRBJ2-1	16	few	CASSFRLAGLTNEQFF	TGTGCCAGCAGTTTTCGGCTAGCGGGATTGACGAATGAGCAGTTCTTC
TRBV2	.	TRBJ2-3	15	.	CASRHLTGEADTQYF	TGTGCCAGCAGACACCTAACGGGAGAAGCAGATACGCAGTATTTT
TRBV10-3	.	TRBJ1-6	13	.	CAARVPGISPLHF	TGTGCCGCTAGAGTCCCCGGGATTTCACCCCTCCACTTT
TRBV7-7	.	TRBJ2-5	13	few	CASSLDNQETQYF	TGTGCTAGCAGCTTGGACAACCAAGAGACCCAGTACTTC
TRBV20-1	.	TRBJ2-7	12	.	CSATGLDYEQYF	TGCAGTGCCACGGGACTCGACTACGAGCAGTACTTC
TRBV4-1	.	TRBJ2-7	13	few	CASSQTDVYEQYF	TGCGCCAGCAGCCAAACCGACGTATACGAGCAGTACTTC
TRBV29-1	.	TRBJ2-5	12	many	CSVDPGGETQYF	TGCAGCGTTGATCCCGGGGGAGAGACCCAGTACTTC
TRBV2	.	TRBJ2-7	17	.	CASSDWWGAASSYEQYF	TGTGCCAGCAGTGATTGGTGGGGAGCGGCCAGCTCCTACGAGCAGTACTTC
TRBV25-1	.	TRBJ2-1	12	many	CASRDVGIEQFF	TGTGCCAGCAGGGACGTTGGGATTGAGCAGTTCTTC
TRBV29-1	.	TRBJ2-7	12	many	CSVGGRGYEQYF	TGCAGCGTTGGTGGACGAGGCTACGAGCAGTACTTC
TRBV4-2	.	TRBJ2-3	16	few	CASSQGLDSSTDTQYF	TGTGCCAGCAGCCAAGGTCTCGACTCTAGCACAGATACGCAGTATTTT
TRBV7-3	.	TRBJ2-3	17	many	CASSLHPGGLYTDTQYF	TGTGCCAGCAGCTTACACCCCGGCGGTCTATACACAGATACGCAGTATTTT
TRBV7-3	.	TRBJ2-1	13	few	CASSPMGYHEQFF	TGTGCCAGCAGCCCCATGGGGTATCATGAGCAGTTCTTC
TRBV5-1	.	TRBJ2-7	14	.	CASSLRLGKDEQYF	TGCGCCAGCAGCTTGCGGCTGGGAAAGGACGAGCAGTACTTC
TRBV5-1	.	TRBJ2-7	14	.	CASSWTVGTYEQYF	TGCGCCAGCAGCTGGACAGTGGGAACCTACGAGCAGTACTTC
TRBV10-2	TRBD2	TRBJ2-1	18	.	CASSESGNWLAGWDEQFF	TGCGCCAGCAGTGAGAGTGGGAACTGGCTAGCGGGATGGGATGAGCAGTTCTTC
TRBV4-3	.	TRBJ2-5	14	few	CASSSRVREETQYF	TGCGCCAGCAGCTCCCGGGTAAGGGAAGAGACCCAGTACTTC
TRBV4-1	TRBD2	TRBJ2-7	17	.	CASSQNGAAGGSYEQYF	TGCGCCAGCAGCCAAAATGGGGCTGCGGGAGGTTCCTACGAGCAGTACTTC
TRBV4-1	.	TRBJ2-6	16	few	CASSQTGPSGANVLTF	TGCGCCAGCAGCCAGACAGGCCCCTCTGGGGCCAACGTCCTGACTTTC
TRBV6-5	.	TRBJ2-1	13	.	CASSSTRYNEQFF	TGTGCCAGCAGTTCGACCCGGTACAATGAGCAGTTCTTC
TRBV27	.	TRBJ2-7	14	.	CASSFRGLGSEQYF	TGTGCCAGCAGCTTCCGGGGGCTCGGAAGCGAGCAGTACTTC
TRBV5-5	.	TRBJ2-5	15	.	CASSWGQVTVETQYF	TGTGCCAGCAGCTGGGGGCAGGTCACCGTGGAGACCCAGTACTTC
TRBV4-1	TRBD2	TRBJ2-7	15	.	CASSQVLAGGYEQYF	TGCGCCAGCAGCCAAGTTTTAGCGGGAGGCTACGAGCAGTACTTC
TRBV20-1	.	TRBJ2-6	16	few	CSARGREETGANVLTF	TGCAGTGCTAGGGGCAGGGAGGAAACTGGGGCCAACGTCCTGACTTTC
TRBV4-1	.	TRBJ2-7	14	.	CASSQDRGTYEQYF	TGCGCCAGCAGCCAAGACAGGGGAACGTACGAGCAGTACTTC
TRBV4-3	.	TRBJ2-1	15	many	CASSQDKAIYNEQFF	TGCGCCAGCAGCCAAGACAAGGCGATCTACAATGAGCAGTTCTTC
TRBV29-1	TRBD1	TRBJ2-3	15	many	CSVDRTGGLGDTQYF	TGCAGCGTTGACAGGACAGGGGGCTTGGGAGATACGCAGTATTTT
TRBV6-1	TRBD1	TRBJ1-6	15	.	CASSARGTGAETLHF	TGTGCCAGCAGTGCCCGGGGGACAGGAGCGGAGACCCTCCACTTT
TRBV7-8	.	TRBJ2-1	18	.	CASSQRRLPSGAYNEQFF	TGTGCCAGCAGCCAGAGGAGGCTACCCTCGGGAGCCTACAATGAGCAGTTCTTC
TRBV20-1	.	TRBJ2-7	14	.	CSASNSRSSYEQYF	TGCAGTGCTAGTAACTCAAGGAGCTCCTACGAGCAGTACTTC
TRBV7-8	.	TRBJ1-1	18	many	CASSLAIAGGRRNTEAFF	TGTGCCAGCAGCTTAGCTATTGCCGGGGGCAGACGGAACACTGAAGCTTTCTTT
TRBV2	.	TRBJ1-1	14	.	CASSVQGQNTEAFF	TGTGCCAGCAGTGTACAGGGTCAGAACACTGAAGCTTTCTTT
TRBV19	.	TRBJ2-7	14	.	CASSIAGAIYEQYF	TGTGCCAGTAGTATAGCTGGGGCCATCTACGAGCAGTACTTC
TRBV9	.	TRBJ2-7	15	.	CASSPHPRDPYEQYF	TGTGCCAGCAGCCCTCACCCCCGGGATCCCTACGAGCAGTACTTC
TRBV19	.	TRBJ1-1	14	.	CASTPTGGDTEAFF	TGTGCCAGTACCCCGACTGGAGGGGACACTGAAGCTTTCTTT
TRBV5-1	.	TRBJ1-4	14	.	CTSGSGVANEKLFF	TGCACCAGCGGCTCTGGGGTGGCTAATGAAAAACTGTTTTTT
TRBV6-1	.	TRBJ2-2	17	.	CASSEGRRGLNTGELFF	TGTGCCAGCAGTGAAGGCAGGAGGGGGTTGAACACCGGGGAGCTGTTTTTT
TRBV5-1	.	TRBJ2-1	11	many	CAIGVVFEQFF	TGCGCCATTGGGGTAGTATTTGAGCAGTTCTTC
TRBV2	.	TRBJ2-3	15	few	CASSGGGRVADTQYF	TGTGCCAGCAGTGGAGGGGGTCGCGTGGCAGATACGCAGTATTTT
TRBV5-1	TRBD2	TRBJ2-1	17	many	CASSLYSGVAGVNEQFF	TGCGCCAGCAGCCTCTACTCCGGGGTAGCGGGAGTCAATGAGCAGTTCTTC
TRBV4-1	TRBD2	TRBJ2-2	17	.	CASSQGMLGLTTGELFF	TGCGCCAGCAGCCAAGGGATGCTGGGACTAACCACCGGGGAGCTGTTTTTT
TRBV20-1	TRBD1	TRBJ1-1	15	few	CSARGLTGGGGEAFF	TGCAGTGCTCGCGGGCTGACAGGGGGGGGTGGTGAAGCTTTCTTT
TRBV6-1	TRBD1	TRBJ1-3	15	.	CASSTWDSSGNTIYF	TGTGCCAGCAGCACCTGGGACAGCTCTGGAAACACCATATATTTT
TRBV3-1	TRBD1	TRBJ2-5	15	.	CASSQEGQGQETQYF	TGTGCCAGCAGCCAAGAGGGACAGGGCCAAGAGACCCAGTACTTC
TRBV7-7	.	TRBJ2-2	16	few	CASSLNSGTNTGELFF	TGTGCTAGCAGCTTAAATAGCGGAACGAACACCGGGGAGCTGTTTTTT
TRBV4-3	TRBD2	TRBJ2-5	16	.	CASSQGFGLAEETQYF	TGCGCCAGCAGCCAAGGCTTCGGACTAGCGGAAGAGACCCAGTACTTC
TRBV14	.	TRBJ1-1	14	few	CASSQGIPNTEAFF	TGTGCCAGCAGCCAAGGGATACCGAACACTGAAGCTTTCTTT